This T cell receptor (beta chain) appears in the sequencing data of a study of T-cell reconstitution after alpha-beta-depleted transplantation in children. This sample's TCRbeta library carried unique molecular identifier barcodes. TCRdb used MiXCR to reprocess the PCR reads, holding one entry per CDR3 protein. Here the sample spans some 340,000 distinct CDR3 sequences, around a tenth being singletons. J was trimmed by 3 bases and V by 2 bases; bases with no gene match: 8. The germline V gene has CDR1 SGHTA and CDR2 FQGNSA. This CDR3 contains 17 residues. The specimen was PBMCs from the stem cell graft donor, collected from the stem cell graft. This chain uses TRBV7-2 with TRBJ2-2; 8 bases fit TRBD2. This clonotype was sampled from a human donor who donated a stem cell graft to a child with acute lymphoblastic leukemia. The chain's CDR3 is CASSLQRGRAYTGELFF. The CDR3 coding sequence is TGTGCCAGCAGCTTACAGCGGGGGAGGGCCTACACCGGGGAGCTGTTTTTT.